Listed below are T cell receptor beta chains from one sample, sequenced in a study of cytomegalovirus exposure and HLA in healthy donors. The method was immunoSEQ multiplex PCR; TCRdb's version includes in-frame clones alone and lacks a portion of them. The sample lists about 120,000 clones, about 84% occurring once. Input material: PBMCs. Receptor source: a woman aged 25 to 45 in good health and CMV-seronegative. The CDR3 runs from the conserved cysteine through the conserved F or W.

v_gene | CDR3aa
TRBV6-6 | CASSYSDRFSSYEQYF
TRBV7-8 | CASSRGTASYEQYF
TRBV7-8 | CASSSGGPAFYGYTF
TRBV4-1 | CASSQDLQRRGYTF
TRBV29-1 | CSVGPSGTGNTIYF
TRBV5-4 | CASSHSGGGSTDTQYF
TRBV19 | CASSLDRGHTGELFF
TRBV7-2 | CASSMNAQGPYEQYF
TRBV27 | CASSLRGTGGQPQHF
TRBV4-2 | CASSQDGGTGQAFF
TRBV7-8 | CASSFGNPRSYNEQFF
TRBV5-1 | CASSQGQTGQETQYF
TRBV7-2 | CASSARDRPYNEQFF
TRBV9 | CASSVAQSAGVDGELFF
TRBV19 | CASSVPGLLSGNTIYF
TRBV4-1 | CASSQGTRLANTDTQYF
TRBV28 | CASNRAGVQGVNTEAFF
TRBV6-6 | CASNTNSYTEAFF
TRBV9 | CASSAPTPSPLHF
TRBV5-5 | CASSGGLSSYEQYF
TRBV7-2 | CASSLEGTGGFETQYF
TRBV6-1 | CASSARGRVEKLFF
TRBV6-1 | CASSESGTGGGNTIYF
TRBV10-2 | CATSTSRFGEQYF
TRBV7-6 | CASSLEGLGSTNEKLFF
TRBV20-1 | CSARGLAEQFF
TRBV10-3 | CAISGDTGWNMDGNQPQHF
TRBV7-8 | CASSWRGTDTQYF
TRBV18 | CASSRDPNTEAFF
TRBV30 | CAWSKGGTGTEAFF
TRBV5-4 | CASRRTGNQETQYF
TRBV7-6 | CASSTGGGTEAFF
TRBV6-1 | CAGGQGIRYTEAFF
TRBV12-5 | CASGLVRGLAGGHEQFF
TRBV5-5 | CASSLAGLLVGTQYF
TRBV6-1 | CASSEGVAYYGYTF
TRBV6-5 | CASSYGDASSGNTIYF
TRBV15 | CATSSSRGGETQYF
TRBV5-1 | CASSRDDGGLHF
TRBV19 | CASSLYRDQPQHF
TRBV10-3 | CAISESVSSYEQYF
TRBV6-1 | CASSETPGSTDTQYF
TRBV2 | CASRLTSGVYNEQFF
TRBV29-1 | CSVEILANEQFF
TRBV18 | CASSLRQGSTDTQYF
TRBV5-1 | CASRTERGGLSDTQYF
TRBV4-1 | CASSLLDGGGENTEAFF
TRBV18 | CASSPKGTSGYEQYF
TRBV4-3 | CASSQLRAGGLNNEQFF
TRBV19 | CASSIDGGVQETQYF
TRBV5-4 | CASSSREGNSPLHF
TRBV5-1 | CASSLIQGSTEAFF
TRBV25-1 | CASRGTGPTEAFF